The source of this T cell receptor beta chain is a study of cytomegalovirus exposure and HLA in healthy donors. General study findings and limits: The study assumed roughly uniform donor sequencing depth for presence/absence analyses. It was reported that the classifier diagnosed cytomegalovirus status with high specificity and sensitivity in both the original and validation cohorts. Previous analysis showed most TCR beta V segments were productive about 87% or about 30% of the time.

Germline V gene lookup returns CDR1 KGHSH and CDR2 LQKENI. The V end was cut by 4 bases, the J end by 1 base, with 16 bases between. The CDR3 covers 16 residues. Regarding this clone: The antigen remains undetermined.

60 Vbeta and 13 Jbeta primers were used in PCR. The assay was immunoSEQ multiplex PCR, and TCRdb's table has in-frame clones only and misses some. The profile shows some 140,000 clones, around 84% of them singletons. V usage is TRBV18 and J usage is TRBJ1-1, with D maybe TRBD1 (5 bases). This receptor was identified in a woman in her thirties or forties in good health and CMV-seropositive. The source material was PBMCs. The CDR3 DNA sequence: TGTGCCAGCTCACGGCAGGCCCCAGGGCAGAACACTGAAGCTTTCTTT. It encodes CASSRQAPGQNTEAFF. The entire variable domain, with the rest obtained from reference TRBV18 and TRBJ1-1, is as follows: NAGVMQNPRHLVRRRGQEARLRCSPMKGHSHVYWYRQLPEEGLKFMVYLQKENIIDESGMPKERFSAEFPKEGPSILRIQQVVRGDSAAYFCASSRQAPGQNTEAFFGQGTRLTVV.